This T cell receptor (beta chain) was obtained from a study of OX40 agonist ivuxolimab in advanced cancers. With autoimmune disease history or systemic immunosuppression, patients were excluded. The V gene's germline CDR1 is MNHNS and CDR2 SASEGT. Deletions cut 2 bases from V and 0 bases from J, with 5 bases between. CDR3 length: 14 residues. Assay: immunoSEQ multiplex PCR; the TCRdb copy retains only in-frame clones and omits some. The data show 34,000 or so clones, 81% seen once. J is TRBJ1-3 and V is TRBV6-1; D not resolved. The clonotype was recovered from an adult with an advanced solid tumor such as melanoma, head and neck, liver or kidney cancer. Sequencing used CD4+ or CD8+ T cells sorted from blood, obtained in a trial of the OX40 agonist ivuxolimab. The CDR3 bases are TGTGCCAGCAGTGAATCGGGCTCTGGAAACACCATATATTTT. It specifies CASSESGSGNTIYF.